This T cell receptor (beta chain) is drawn from a study of Graves' ophthalmopathy and Graves' hyperthyroidism. RNA transcripts yielded amplified TCR beta CDR3 regions. HTBI primers served in a first-round RT-PCR, which a second-round multiplex PCR followed. In TCRdb, the multiplex PCR reads were re-called with MiXCR into one record per CDR3 protein. The top ten clones hold about 40% of a sample with hundreds of thousands of distinct CDR3 sequences, approximately 40% of them seen once. As for this clonotype: Its target is not known. No conserved phenylalanine or tryptophan is present at the end of the CDR3, so a read error is the likely explanation.

Regarding the study as a whole: At around 70% sensitivity and approximately 72% specificity, the model predicted progression of the ophthalmopathy. Blood samples also showed most expanded thyroid clonotypes exceeding 0.001 frequency.

The diagnosis was founded upon clinical symptoms, serum thyroxine, TRAb, thyroid ultrasound and orbital computed tomography. This TCR was recovered from an adult man with Graves' ophthalmopathy. Sequenced sample: peripheral blood.

CDR3 residues: CASRFYRVASSNQPQHL. The CDR3 DNA follows: TGTGCCAGCAGGTTCTATCGGGTCGCAAGTAGCAATCAGCCCCAGCATTTG. The rearrangement links TRBV12-3 or TRBV12-4 to TRBJ1-5; D gene uncertain. Deletions cut 6 bases from V and 0 bases from J, with 18 bases between. The CDR3 sequence is 17 residues long.